This T cell receptor beta chain is drawn from a study of T cells in Graves' hyperthyroidism and ophthalmopathy. Trimming shortened V by 1 base and J by 4 bases, and 8 bases separated the two germline ends. Per germline, CDR1 MNHNS and CDR2 SASEGT. The CDR3 is 13 residues long. Using RNA transcripts as the source, TCR beta CDR3 regions were amplified. HTBI primers were used for first-round RT-PCR of the TCR CDR3. Via MiXCR, TCRdb re-called the multiplex PCR reads, giving one row per CDR3 protein. The repertoire holds about half a million distinct CDR3 sequences, about 22% seen once, with under 55% in the top ten.

This sequence was found in a woman in her 70s with Graves' ophthalmopathy. The chain links TRBV6-1 to TRBJ2-7; D not certain. The source material was blood. CDR3 sequence: CASSEGVRYEQYF. The CDR3 nucleotides read TGTGCCAGCAGTGAAGGGGTCAGGTACGAGCAGTACTTC.